This is a list of T cell receptor beta chains from one sample in a study of blood T cells in healthy people across ages. TCRdb passed the 5' RACE reads through MiXCR, listing each CDR3 protein once. The table has fewer than 900,000 distinct CDR3 sequences, 40% to 45% seen once. Sequencing used blood. These receptors were collected from a woman in her sixties or seventies in good health. CDR3s include the opening cysteine and the closing phenylalanine or tryptophan. D genes are given only for firm matches. Some rows mark clone size as missing; the rest say once, few, many or name a class of expanded clone.

D gene | J gene | V gene | clone size | CDR3 protein | CDR3 DNA
NA | TRBJ2-2 | TRBV5-1 | NA | CTSSSLLEGLTGELFF | TGCACCAGCAGCTCCCTACTTGAGGGCCTAACCGGGGAGCTGTTTTTT
NA | TRBJ2-7 | TRBV6-6 | few | CASSYGDHYEQYF | TGTGCCAGCAGTTACGGGGATCACTACGAGCAGTACTTC
TRBD1 | TRBJ2-5 | TRBV7-2 | few | CASSLSMLRQGRRETQYF | TGTGCCAGCAGCTTATCCATGTTGAGACAGGGGAGGCGAGAGACCCAGTACTTC
TRBD1 | TRBJ2-5 | TRBV20-1 | NA | CSANGETGKEETQYF | TGCAGTGCTAATGGAGAGACAGGGAAGGAAGAGACCCAGTACTTC
TRBD1 | TRBJ2-3 | TRBV2 | NA | CASSLGTGDTQYF | TGTGCCAGCAGTTTAGGGACAGGGGATACGCAGTATTTT
NA | TRBJ1-2 | TRBV12-3/TRBV12-4 | NA | CASSLDSIYGYTF | TGTGCCAGCAGTTTAGACAGTATCTATGGCTACACCTTC
NA | TRBJ1-5 | TRBV6-1 | few | CASSSLAGAYSNQPQHF | TGTGCCAGCAGTAGTCTTGCAGGGGCTTATAGCAATCAGCCCCAGCATTTT
TRBD1 | TRBJ2-7 | TRBV29-1 | few | CSVDPAGQGGEQYF | TGCAGCGTAGACCCAGCGGGACAGGGGGGCGAGCAGTACTTC
TRBD2 | TRBJ2-1 | TRBV20-1 | few | CSARDVAGGGSYNEQFF | TGCAGTGCTAGAGATGTAGCGGGAGGGGGGTCCTACAATGAGCAGTTCTTC
TRBD1 | TRBJ1-2 | TRBV10-3 | NA | CAISEAEGTGSYGYTF | TGTGCCATCAGTGAGGCTGAAGGGACAGGAAGCTATGGCTACACCTTC
NA | TRBJ1-2 | TRBV7-9 | NA | CASSYDSVNYGYTF | TGTGCCAGCAGCTATGATTCCGTTAACTATGGCTACACCTTC
NA | TRBJ2-7 | TRBV29-1 | NA | CSVAGAKGDEQYF | TGCAGCGTTGCTGGGGCGAAGGGGGACGAGCAGTACTTC
TRBD2 | TRBJ2-7 | TRBV27 | NA | CASSSLAERGTYEQYF | TGTGCCAGCAGTTCGTTGGCGGAGCGGGGTACCTACGAGCAGTACTTC
NA | TRBJ2-2 | TRBV30 | NA | CAWRHPGRTGELFF | TGTGCCTGGAGACATCCAGGGAGAACCGGGGAGCTGTTTTTT